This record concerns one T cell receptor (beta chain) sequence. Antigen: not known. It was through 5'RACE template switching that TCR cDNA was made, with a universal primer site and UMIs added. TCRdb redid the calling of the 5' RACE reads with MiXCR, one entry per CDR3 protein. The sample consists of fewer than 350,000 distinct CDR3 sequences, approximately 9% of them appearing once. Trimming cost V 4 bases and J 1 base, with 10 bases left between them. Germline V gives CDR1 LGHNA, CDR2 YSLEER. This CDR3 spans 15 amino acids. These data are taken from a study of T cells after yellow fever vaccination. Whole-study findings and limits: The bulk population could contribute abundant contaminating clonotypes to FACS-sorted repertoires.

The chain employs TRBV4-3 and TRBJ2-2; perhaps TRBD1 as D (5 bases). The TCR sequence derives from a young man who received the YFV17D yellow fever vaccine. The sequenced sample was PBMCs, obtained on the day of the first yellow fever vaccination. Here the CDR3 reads CASSRYQGNTGELFF. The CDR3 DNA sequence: TGCGCCAGCAGCCGCTACCAGGGGAACACCGGGGAGCTGTTTTTT.